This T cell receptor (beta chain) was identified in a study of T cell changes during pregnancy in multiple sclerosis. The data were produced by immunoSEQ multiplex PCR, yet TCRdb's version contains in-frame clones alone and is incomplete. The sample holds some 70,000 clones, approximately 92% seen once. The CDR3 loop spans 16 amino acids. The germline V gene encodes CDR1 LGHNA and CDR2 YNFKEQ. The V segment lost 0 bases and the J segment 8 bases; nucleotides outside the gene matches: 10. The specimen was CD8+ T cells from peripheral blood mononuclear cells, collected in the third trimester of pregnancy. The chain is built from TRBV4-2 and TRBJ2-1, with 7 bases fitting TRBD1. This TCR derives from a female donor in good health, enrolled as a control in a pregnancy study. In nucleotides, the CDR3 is TGTGCCAGCAGCCAAGACGAAAACAGGGGATCGGATGAGCAGTTCTTC. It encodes CASSQDENRGSDEQFF.